A selection of T cell receptor beta chains follows, all from one sample in a study of early T cells in non-severe SARS-CoV-2 infection. In TCRdb, the 5' RACE reads were re-called with MiXCR into one record per CDR3 protein. The sample comprises more than 20,000 distinct CDR3 sequences, around 4.5% of which are singletons, and less than 20% rests with the top ten. The sequencing sample was made of whole blood. Receptors were obtained from an adult who was a healthcare worker with PCR-confirmed SARS-CoV-2 infection or an uninfected control (not recorded which). Each CDR3 is given with its conserved first and last residue.

j_call v_call cdr3_aa
TRBJ2-1 TRBV6-2/TRBV6-3 CARDGGTIPYNEQFF
TRBJ2-2 TRBV11-2 CASSEYRGPTGELFF
TRBJ2-5 TRBV20-1 CSARRQGHLNQETQYF
TRBJ1-4 TRBV5-1 CASSPTSPGNEKLFF
TRBJ2-4 TRBV2 CASSEGTILRDIQYF
TRBJ2-1 TRBV7-2 CASSPPGLAGGQEQFF
TRBJ2-4 TRBV6-5 CASRARGIHIQYF
TRBJ2-4 TRBV18 CASSPPGQVDKNIQYF
TRBJ1-2 TRBV5-1 CASSADRPYGYTF
TRBJ2-1 TRBV4-3 CASSQDEGFPYNEQFF
TRBJ2-1 TRBV4-3 CASSQEPSGRDEQFF
TRBJ1-1 TRBV7-6 CASSLAGTGNTEAFF
TRBJ2-6 TRBV27 CASLHSGANVLTF
TRBJ2-1 TRBV29-1 CSVEDVGGGRSNEQFF
TRBJ2-7 TRBV28 CASSLGLTYEQYF
TRBJ2-3 TRBV7-9 CASSFLAESTDTQYF
TRBJ1-1 TRBV29-1 CSAAGHRNTEAFF
TRBJ2-2 TRBV7-3 CASSLYPSARSTGELFF
TRBJ1-2 TRBV29-1 CSVEGFNYGYTF
TRBJ1-1 TRBV6-2/TRBV6-3 CASSLIGGGEAFF
TRBJ2-7 TRBV28 CASSSQFYEQYF
TRBJ2-1 TRBV12-3/TRBV12-4 CASSFSTGAYNEQFF
TRBJ2-2 TRBV12-3/TRBV12-4 CASSFPSERLDTGELFF
TRBJ1-1 TRBV18 CASSPPGQNTEAFF
TRBJ2-7 TRBV2 CASKASSYEQYF
TRBJ1-5 TRBV27 CASSSETGRDQPQHF
TRBJ1-1 TRBV7-9 CASDGVEAFF
TRBJ2-5 TRBV18 CASSPRPETQYF
TRBJ2-7 TRBV5-1 CASSLIPGQEYEQYF
TRBJ1-1 TRBV14 CASSQPNPGRYTEAFF
TRBJ2-7 TRBV7-2 CASRRALAGVYEQYF
TRBJ2-5 TRBV4-2 CASSQTGETQYF
TRBJ2-1 TRBV20-1 CSARDTRVYNEQFF
TRBJ1-1 TRBV6-5 CASSSDRDTEAFF
TRBJ2-2 TRBV28 CASKTGGTGELFF
TRBJ1-1 TRBV7-2 CASSLAGRDLTEAFF
TRBJ1-2 TRBV7-3 CASSSNKGYGYTF
TRBJ2-1 TRBV12-3/TRBV12-4 CASSVGLAVTYNEQFF
TRBJ2-6 TRBV9 CASSVGGHAGANVLTF
TRBJ1-5 TRBV28 CASSLGRGNQPQHF
TRBJ1-1 TRBV7-6 CASSLVGANTEAFF
TRBJ2-7 TRBV3-1 CASSQDSKSLRGQYF
TRBJ2-1 TRBV7-3 CASSLLAGEYNEQFF
TRBJ2-1 TRBV28 CASSPLPGGLFNEQFF
TRBJ2-3 TRBV12-3/TRBV12-4 CASSALGAASTDTQYF
TRBJ2-1 TRBV4-1 CASSQAGRGPYNEQFF
TRBJ2-4 TRBV29-1 CSVEDLSGVKNIQYF
TRBJ2-7 TRBV14 CASSQYYEQYF
TRBJ2-4 TRBV29-1 CSVVLTGGNIQYF
TRBJ2-1 TRBV6-5 CASSYSIFGLAGVRNEQFF
TRBJ1-5 TRBV18 CASSLQGDSNQPQHF
TRBJ1-5 TRBV2 CASSLRTGDQPQHF
TRBJ1-6 TRBV27 CASSLTGANSPLHF
TRBJ2-1 TRBV6-2/TRBV6-3 CASRYGFSYNEQFF
TRBJ2-7 TRBV6-5 CASSSGLAGEVKAYEQYF